A single sample is the source of the 10 T cell receptor beta chains below, sequenced in a study of shared clonotypes between healthy human individuals. Libraries were prepared by immunoSEQ multiplex PCR; TCRdb keeps only in-frame clonotypes and omits some of them. In the table there are approximately 500,000 clones, around 80% of which are singletons. Material: PBMCs. Source of these receptors: a woman in her thirties or forties in good health. Some clones in this sample may be carry-over from other donors' samples.

This rearrangement joins TRBV27 to TRBJ2-7; D may be TRBD1 or TRBD2 (5 bases each). V shed 4 bases and J shed 4 bases, with 14 bases lying between them. Germline V gives CDR1 MNHEY, CDR2 SMNVEV (reference sequence). This CDR3 contains 14 residues. As DNA, the CDR3 is TGTGCCAGCAGTTCAGCCGGGGCCGGGTACGAGCAGTACTTC. The encoded protein is CASSSAGAGYEQYF.

This clone was observed once. This rearrangement joins TRBV2 to TRBJ2-7; D is possibly TRBD1 or TRBD2 (5 bases each). Trimming took off 10 bases at V and 1 base at J, with 26 bases between the two ends. Looked up from germline, CDR1 is SNHLY and CDR2 is FYNNEI. The CDR3 extends over 17 amino acids. The CDR3 DNA reads TGTGCCATAAGAGCCGGGGCCGGGTACAAAATTTCCTACGAGCAGTACTTC. Residues: CAIRAGAGYKISYEQYF.

This chain links TRBV6-4 with TRBJ1-2, with 7 bases fitting TRBD1. Losses at the gene ends were 4 bases for V and 2 bases for J; bases not matched to a gene: 7. Germline assignment: CDR1 MRHNA and CDR2 SNTAGT. The CDR3 is made up of 15 amino acids. This chain's CDR3 is CASSVEKGANYGYTF. In nucleotides, the CDR3 is TGTGCCAGCAGTGTAGAGAAGGGGGCAAACTATGGCTACACCTTC.

A word on this clone: Other DNA variants within this sample encode the same CDR3. The chain is built from TRBV10-2 and TRBJ1-4, with no clear D. CDR1 and CDR2 (germline): WSHSY, SAAADI. The CDR3 totals 14 residues. The V end lost 3 bases, the J end lost 3 bases, and 8 bases lay between the germline ends. CDR3 nucleotides: TGCGCCAGCAGTGAACGGACGGCTAATGAAAAACTGTTTTTT. Protein product: CASSERTANEKLFF.

V and J are TRBV5-1 and TRBJ2-2; weak D call: TRBD1 (6 bases). The V gene's germline CDR1 is SGHRS and CDR2 YFSETQ. This CDR3 is built from 16 residues. With 2 bases removed from V and 2 bases from J, the gap between germline ends came to 13 bases. Here the CDR3 reads CASSLGQGLNTGELFF. In DNA, the CDR3 is TGCGCCAGCAGCTTAGGTCAGGGGTTAAACACCGGGGAGCTGTTTTTT. Looking up the rest from reference TRBV5-1 and TRBJ2-2 gives the full variable domain: KAGVTQTPRYLIKTRGQQVTLSCSPISGHRSVSWYQQTPGQGLQFLFEYFSETQRNKGNFPGRFSGRQFSNSRSEMNVSTLELGDSALYLCASSLGQGLNTGELFFGEGSRLTVL.

This chain connects TRBV5-6 to TRBJ2-5; 8 bases match TRBD1. The DNA end is more similar to TRBJ2-7, so the J call may be wrong. The CDR3 sequence is 15 residues long. Germline lookup yields CDR1 SGHDT and CDR2 YYEEEE. CDR3 loop: CASSPVTGETYEQYF. The DNA for the CDR3 is TGTGCCAGCAGCCCCGTGACAGGGGAGACCTACGAGCAGTACTTC.

This rearrangement joins TRBV6-5 to TRBJ2-7, with D perhaps TRBD2 (7 bases). The CDR3 has 15 residues. From germline, CDR1 is MNHEY and CDR2 SVGAGI. V lost 5 bases to trimming and J lost 2 bases, with 16 bases between them. DNA for the CDR3: TGTGCCAGCAGTCTTCGAGGGGAGGGGGCCTACGAGCAGTACTTC. Its protein is CASSLRGEGAYEQYF.

About this clone: The junction departs from the called germline gene at one end, perhaps through a read error. This sequence joins TRBV6-6 and TRBJ1-1; D unresolved. The CDR3 contains 14 residues. From germline, CDR1 is MNHNY and CDR2 SVGAGI (reference sequence). The CDR3 region is CASSSSMGVAEAFF. The CDR3 DNA is TGCGCCAGCAGTTCCTCGATGGGTGTGGCTGAAGCTTTCTTT.

V is TRBV2 and J is TRBJ1-4; D might be TRBD1 (5 bases). This CDR3 comprises 15 residues. Germline-derived CDR1 and CDR2 are SNHLY and FYNNEI. V was clipped by 10 bases and J by 8 bases, with 23 bases between them. The CDR3 DNA reads as TGTGCCATCGGTGACCGGGATAGGGGCCCCGAAAAACTGTTTTTT. Protein sequence: CAIGDRDRGPEKLFF.

The chain combines TRBV5-1 with TRBJ2-7, with 9 bases aligning to TRBD2. Germline loops: CDR1 SGHRS, CDR2 YFSETQ. The ends lost 6 bases at V and 3 bases at J; junction bases unmatched: 7. The CDR3 sequence is 14 residues long. This CDR3 is CASTPTSGNYEQYF. The DNA of the CDR3 is TGCGCCAGCACCCCGACTAGCGGAAACTACGAGCAGTACTTC. The whole variable domain, remainder taken from reference TRBV5-1 and TRBJ2-7, is KAGVTQTPRYLIKTRGQQVTLSCSPISGHRSVSWYQQTPGQGLQFLFEYFSETQRNKGNFPGRFSGRQFSNSRSEMNVSTLELGDSALYLCASTPTSGNYEQYFGPGTRLTVT.